The 15 T cell receptor beta chains in this list originate from one sample, sequenced in a study of blood T cell repertoires in COVID-19. Assay: immunoSEQ multiplex PCR; the TCRdb copy retains only in-frame clones and omits some. The data contain some 260,000 clones, roughly four fifths of them singletons. What was sequenced was PBMCs or T cells enriched from blood (not recorded which). The receptors come from a man under 40 with acute COVID-19.

The chain recombines TRBV24-1 with TRBJ2-5, with D tentatively TRBD2 (6 bases). The CDR3 covers 14 residues. Deletions cut 3 bases from V and 4 bases from J, with 11 bases between. Germline values: CDR1 KGHDR, CDR2 SFDVKD. The CDR3 sequence: CATSDAGGTETQYF. DNA for the CDR3: TGTGCCACCAGTGATGCTGGCGGGACAGAGACCCAGTACTTC.

The chain employs TRBV25-1 and TRBJ1-5; 7 bases are shared with TRBD1. Germline CDR1 and CDR2: MGHDK and SYGVNS. CDR3 size: 15 residues. With V trimmed by 6 bases and J by 2 bases, 7 bases remained unmatched. The CDR3 reads CASSTGTAGNQPQHF. As DNA, the CDR3 is TGTGCCAGCAGCACCGGGACAGCGGGCAATCAGCCCCAGCATTTT.

The chain is built from TRBV6-6 and TRBJ1-1; 7 bases map to TRBD1. This CDR3 contains 17 residues. Per germline, CDR1 MNHNY and CDR2 SVGAGI (reference sequence). The junction had 15 bases not matched to a gene; V was cut back by 6 bases and J by 2 bases. As DNA, the CDR3 is TGTGCCAGCAGCCGACTGATCACAGGGGCGACAAACACTGAAGCTTTCTTT. This sequence encodes CASSRLITGATNTEAFF.

A word on this clone: The junction shows a germline mismatch at one end, possibly a read error. This chain uses TRBV5-1 with TRBJ2-2, with D possibly TRBD2 on 6 matching bases. Germline CDR1 is SGHRS and CDR2 is YFSETQ. CDR3 size: 16 residues. For the CDR3, the DNA is TGTGCCAGCAGCGTGGTGGCGGGATCCGCAACCGGGGAGCTGTTTTTT. As protein: CASSVVAGSATGELFF. The entire variable domain, with the rest obtained from reference TRBV5-1 and TRBJ2-2, is as follows: KAGVTQTPRYLIKTRGQQVTLSCSPISGHRSVSWYQQTPGQGLQFLFEYFSETQRNKGNFPGRFSGRQFSNSRSEMNVSTLELGDSALYLCASSVVAGSATGELFFGEGSRLTVL.

The chain recombines TRBV2 with TRBJ2-2, with D possibly TRBD2 on 7 matching bases. CDR3 length: 15 amino acids. Trimming shortened V by 4 bases and J by 7 bases, and 16 bases separated the two germline ends. In germline, CDR1 is SNHLY, CDR2 FYNNEI. CDR3 region: CASSGTVGRVGELFF. CDR3 nucleotide sequence: TGTGCCAGCAGTGGGACAGTTGGGAGGGTCGGGGAGCTGTTTTTT.

This clone was detected only a few times. The chain has TRBV10-3 and TRBJ2-1, with 9 bases lining up with TRBD2. Germline CDR1 is ENHRY and CDR2 is SYGVKD. The CDR3 loop spans 16 amino acids. Losses at the gene ends were 0 bases for V and 10 bases for J; bases not matched to a gene: 10. The CDR3, as DNA: TGTGCCATCAGTGAGTCGAGAATAGCGGGAGCGCGGGAGCAGTTCTTC. Residues: CAISESRIAGAREQFF.

The chain links TRBV28 to TRBJ1-2; TRBD1 is a possible D gene (5 bases). Trimming stripped 6 bases from V and 4 bases from J, with 21 bases between. Germline V CDR1 and CDR2: MDHEN, SYDVKM. The CDR3 is 16 residues long. DNA of the CDR3: TGTGCCAGCAGAGCCCCGGGCACCTCAAGGGGCTATGGCTACACCTTC. Translating gives CASRAPGTSRGYGYTF.

There are a few counts of this clone. The chain combines TRBV10-2 with TRBJ1-5, with D hard to call. Trimming removed 3 bases at V and 6 bases at J, with 15 bases between. Germline values: CDR1 WSHSY, CDR2 SAAADI. The CDR3 spans 15 residues. The CDR3 sequence: CASSEVSGLSQPQHF. The CDR3 region has the DNA TGCGCCAGCAGTGAAGTTTCGGGGTTGAGTCAGCCCCAGCATTTT.

The chain recombines TRBV7-2 with TRBJ2-2, with 16 positions matching TRBD2. CDR1 and CDR2 (germline): SGHTA, FQGNSA. The CDR3 consists of 16 residues. Trimming at V came to 3 bases and at J to 6 bases, leaving 1 base not matched to a gene. In DNA form, the CDR3 reads TGTGCCAGCAGCTTCGGGACTAGCGGGGGGGCCGGGGAGCTGTTTTTT. Residues: CASSFGTSGGAGELFF.

This chain uses TRBV7-8 with TRBJ1-5, with 8 bases identical to TRBD1. CDR1 and CDR2 (germline): SGHVS, FQNEAQ. The CDR3 extends over 16 amino acids. Germline trimming cut 5 bases from V and 2 bases from J; bases unmatched to any gene: 8. For the CDR3, the DNA is TGTGCCAGCAGCCGACGACAGGGGCTCGGCAATCAGCCCCAGCATTTT. Translating gives CASSRRQGLGNQPQHF.

In this sample, this clone turned up once. This chain links TRBV10-1 with TRBJ1-1; no firm D call. Germline assignment: CDR1 WNHNN and CDR2 SYGVQD (reference sequence). CDR3 length equals 13 residues. Between the trimmed V and J ends, which lost 0 bases and 10 bases, there was a span of 12 bases. DNA for the CDR3: TGCGCCAGCAGTGAGTCGCACGGGAGAGTAGCTTTCTTT. Its translation: CASSESHGRVAFF.

The V gene is TRBV6-4, the J gene TRBJ2-1, with TRBD2 identical over 9 bases. The CDR3 covers 15 residues. Germline CDR1 reads MRHNA; CDR2 reads SNTAGT. Trimming at V came to 3 bases and at J to 9 bases, leaving 9 bases not matched to a gene. Written as DNA, the CDR3 is TGTGCCAGCAGTGAGGCTGCGGGAGGGCAGTTTGAGCAGTTCTTC. Its protein product is CASSEAAGGQFEQFF.

The chain links TRBV9 to TRBJ2-1, with D perhaps TRBD2 (6 bases). The CDR3 contains 18 residues. Germline V CDR1 and CDR2: SGDLS, YYNGEE. Trimming took 7 bases from V and 4 from J, leaving 27 bases between them. The CDR3, as DNA: TGTGCCAGCGGCCCGATTAGCGGCAGTGCCCGCTCTTACAATGAGCAGTTCTTC. This sequence encodes CASGPISGSARSYNEQFF.

A few counts support this clone. The rearrangement uses TRBV5-6 and TRBJ2-5; TRBD1 aligns across 9 bases. Germline assignment: CDR1 SGHDT and CDR2 YYEEEE. The CDR3 is 15 residues long. Trimming at V came to 5 bases and at J to 4 bases, leaving 9 bases not matched to a gene. CDR3 nucleotide sequence: TGTGCCAGCAGACAGGGACAGGGTTTTGGAGAGACCCAGTACTTC. Its translation: CASRQGQGFGETQYF.

The J gene is TRBJ2-6, the V gene TRBV4-1; 10 bases are a match to TRBD1. This CDR3 contains 17 residues. The V gene's germline CDR1 is MGHRA and CDR2 YSYEKL. J gave up 2 bases and V 1 base, and 2 bases lay outside the gene matches. The CDR3 sequence: CASSQAGTGAGANVLTF. The CDR3 DNA reads TGCGCCAGCAGCCAAGCCGGGACAGGGGCTGGGGCCAACGTCCTGACTTTC.